Listed here are 11 T cell receptor beta chains from one sample, sequenced in a study of T cells in women clearing cervical HPV infection (dated by TCRdb to 2017 to 2018). The library was obtained by the immunoSEQ multiplex PCR assay. TCRdb mirrors the immuneACCESS table, restricted to in-frame sequences. Some clones are absent from its copies; in checked studies, under half trace to an unresolved V gene, and the reason for the others is unknown. For this sample, the table gives over 30,000 clones. The top ten clones comprise 3.7% of the sample. The sequenced sample was blood buffy coat. Receptors originate from a woman between 18 and 75 years old with a cervical HPV16 infection that either progressed to CIN3+ or cleared (not recorded which).

Of note for this clone: Read coverage stops 3 residues before the CDR3 terminus; the germline J gene supplies the remainder. The J gene is TRBJ2-1, the V gene TRBV4-1; 14 positions match TRBD2. Germline V lookup: CDR1 MGHRA, CDR2 YSYEKL. Trimming took 5 bases from V and 4 from J; bases not matched to a gene: 10. The CDR3 loop spans 18 amino acids. The CDR3 here is CASSYLGLAGGGYNEQFF. Partial CDR3 DNA: TGCGCCAGCAGCTATTTAGGACTAGCGGGAGGTGGATACAATGAG.

As concerns this clone: The read ends 3 residues shy of where the CDR3 ends; the end is completed using the germline J gene. The chain couples TRBV6-1 to TRBJ1-5, with TRBD1 matching 9 bases. CDR1 is MNHNS, CDR2 SASEGT, per germline. Trimming at V came to 4 bases and at J to 6 bases, leaving 7 bases not matched to a gene. This CDR3 comprises 15 residues. The CDR3 protein is CASSVDRGWGQPQHF. Incomplete CDR3 DNA: TGTGCCAGCAGTGTGGACAGGGGCTGGGGTCAGCCC.

Worth noting for this clone: The read terminates 3 residues ahead of where the CDR3 ends, so the germline J gene completes it. The chain employs TRBV19 and TRBJ1-5; a weak D match, TRBD1 (6 bases). The CDR3 consists of 15 residues. Germline lookup yields CDR1 LNHDA and CDR2 SQIVND (reference sequence). The V gene lost 4 bases and the J gene lost 0 bases, with 10 bases spanning the gap. Partial CDR3 DNA: TGTGCCAGTAGTAAGACAGGCGATAGCAATCAGCCC. Protein product: CASSKTGDSNQP. The CDR3 as a whole reads CASSKTGDSNQPQHF.

On this clone: The read terminates 3 residues ahead of where the CDR3 ends, so the germline J gene completes it. The gene calls are TRBV12-3 or TRBV12-4 and TRBJ2-2; 8 bases agree with TRBD1. V was clipped by 7 bases and J by 6 bases; unmatched bases: 7. There are 14 residues in the CDR3. The CDR3 sequence is CASTIATGAGELFF. CDR3 bases read: TGTGCCAGCACCATCGCGACAGGGGCCGGGGAG.

Turning to this clone: The read terminates 3 residues ahead of where the CDR3 ends, so the germline J gene completes it. The chain recombines TRBV7-2 with TRBJ1-2; tentative D call: TRBD1 (6 bases). Trimming pared 1 base from V and 3 bases from J, leaving 9 bases between. Germline V CDR1 and CDR2: SGHTA, FQGNSA. The CDR3 loop spans 14 amino acids. CDR3 DNA, as far as it was read: TGTGCCAGCAGCTTAGTCAGGGGTGACTATGGC. It specifies CASSLVRGDYG. The entire CDR3 sequence reads CASSLVRGDYGYTF.

Details on this clone: The read terminates 3 residues before the CDR3 end, so the remaining end is supplied by the germline J gene. The chain links TRBV20-1 to TRBJ2-7; no definite D call. The length of the CDR3 is 13 residues. The V and J ends lost 1 base and 1 base respectively, with 8 bases between them. From germline, CDR1 is DFQATT and CDR2 SNEGSKA (reference sequence). The CDR3 loop is CSARARSSYEQYF. CDR3 DNA, as far as it was read: TGCAGTGCTAGAGCTAGGTCGTCCTACGAG.

On this clone: The CDR3 end is not reached by the read, which stops 3 residues before it; the germline J gene fills it in. V and J are TRBV5-4 and TRBJ2-2, with 8 bases matching TRBD1. Unmatched junction bases numbered 2, after V lost 1 base and J lost 3 bases. This CDR3 is built from 15 residues. CDR1 and CDR2 from the germline V gene are SGHNT and YYREEE (reference sequence). The CDR3 loop reads CASSLQTGDTGELFF. The CDR3 bases that were read are TGTGCCAGCAGCTTGCAGACAGGGGACACCGGGGAG.

Points on this clone: From the germline J gene comes the end of the CDR3, since the read stops 3 residues before it. The V gene is TRBV2, the J gene TRBJ2-1; TRBD2 agrees at 7 bases. V dropped 4 bases and J dropped 0; count of bases not matched to a gene: 6. Per the germline V gene, CDR1 is SNHLY and CDR2 is FYNNEI. This CDR3 is 16 amino acids long. The CDR3 loop reads CASSGRLASSYNEQFF. Incomplete CDR3 DNA: TGTGCCAGCAGTGGGAGACTAGCTAGCTCCTACAATGAG.

As concerns this clone: Coverage ceases 3 residues before the CDR3 finishes, and the germline J gene fills in the end. V gene TRBV20-1 combines with J gene TRBJ1-5; the D gene is possibly TRBD1 (6 bases). Trimming pared 6 bases from V and 5 bases from J, leaving 14 bases between. CDR1 is DFQATT, CDR2 SNEGSKA, per germline (reference sequence). The CDR3 is 13 residues long. CDR3: CSAFRGVDQPQHF. Partial CDR3 DNA: TGCAGTGCCTTCAGGGGCGTAGATCAGCCC.

This CDR3 is CASSIRQEEKLFF. The sequenced part of the CDR3 DNA is TGTGCCAGTAGTATAAGGCAGGAAGAAAAA. V gene TRBV19 combines with J gene TRBJ1-4; no definite D call. Coverage ceases 3 residues before the CDR3 finishes, and the germline J gene fills in the end. V was pared by 2 bases and J by 8 bases, with 9 bases between. Germline assignment: CDR1 LNHDA and CDR2 SQIVND (reference sequence). This CDR3 has 13 amino acids. The full variable domain, with the rest looked up from reference TRBV19 and TRBJ1-4, is DGGITQSPKYLFRKEGQNVTLSCEQNLNHDAMYWYRQDPGQGLRLIYYSQIVNDFQKGDIAEGYSVSREKKESFPLTVTSAQKNPTAFYLCASSIRQEEKLFFGSGTQLSVL.

A note on this clone: The read ends 3 residues before the CDR3 terminus; that terminus is restored from the germline J gene. V is TRBV5-5 and J is TRBJ1-1; perhaps TRBD1 as D (6 bases). CDR1 and CDR2 (germline): SGHKS, YYEKEE (reference sequence). V shed 4 bases and J shed 6 bases, with 13 bases lying between them. The CDR3 is 13 amino acids. The part of the CDR3 DNA that was read is TGTGCCAGCAGCCAGACAGGCTATGCTGAA. It codes for CASSQTGYAE. The whole CDR3 is CASSQTGYAEAFF.